The T cell receptor beta chain described here comes from a study of blood T cell repertoires in COVID-19. The wider study: Sites in the United States, Italy and Spain provided acute and convalescent COVID-19 samples.

Germline V gene lookup returns CDR1 SEHNR and CDR2 FQNEAQ (reference sequence). The CDR3 spans 15 residues. V shed 5 bases, J shed 6 bases, and the junction held 7 bases outside the gene matches. Some clones are missing from TCRdb's copy, which holds only in-frame ones; the method was immunoSEQ multiplex PCR. The sample has around 200,000 clones; 70% to 90% are singletons. The sequencing sample was made of PBMCs or T cells enriched from blood (not recorded which). This chain uses TRBV7-9 with TRBJ1-2, with TRBD1 matching 12 bases. The clonotype originates from a woman aged 25-40 years who had been exposed to COVID-19. The CDR3 DNA reads TGTGCCAGCAGCCAGGGGACAGGGGGCAATAATGGCTACACCTTC. This gives the protein CASSQGTGGNNGYTF.